The clone carrying this T cell receptor (beta chain) was counted once. Only in-frame clones appear in the TCRdb table, and some are missing; sequencing was by immunoSEQ multiplex PCR. The sample lists about 250,000 clones; 70% to 90% were seen once. The sample originates from a study of blood T cell repertoires in COVID-19. As for the study in general: Collection of acute and convalescent COVID-19 samples took place in the United States, Italy and Spain. T cells, B-cell-depleted T cells, or PBMCs supplied cDNA or gDNA.

Germline assignment: CDR1 MDHEN and CDR2 SYDVKM. This CDR3 comprises 17 residues. V lost 6 bases and J lost 0, with 20 bases in between. This TCR derives from a young man with active or convalescent COVID-19. Material for sequencing was peripheral blood. The chain carries TRBV28 and TRBJ1-1; D is undetermined. The CDR3 loop reads CASSLAGIINMNTEAFF. CDR3 DNA sequence: TGTGCCAGCAGCCTGGCCGGGATTATAAACATGAACACTGAAGCTTTCTTT.